The 23 T cell receptor beta chains given below trace back to one sample, sequenced in a study of blood T cell repertoires in COVID-19. The data were produced by immunoSEQ multiplex PCR, yet TCRdb's version contains in-frame clones alone and is incomplete. The sample has approximately 74,000 clones; roughly 80% are singletons. Sequenced sample: peripheral blood. These TCRs come from a woman of 80 years or more with active or convalescent COVID-19.

This clone showed up just a few times. The chain's CDR3 is CASSLVATGWTGSPLHF. The CDR3 nucleotides read TGTGCCAGCAGCTTAGTAGCGACAGGGTGGACCGGTTCACCCCTCCACTTT. The rearrangement joins TRBV7-2 to TRBJ1-6; 7 bases fit TRBD1. With V trimmed by 1 base and J by 9 bases, 12 bases remained unmatched. The length of the CDR3 is 17 residues. The germline CDR1 and CDR2 sequences are SGHTA and FQGNSA.

V is TRBV19 and J is TRBJ1-4; 9 bases are a match to TRBD1. Losses at the gene ends were 8 bases for V and 8 bases for J; bases not matched to a gene: 15. The CDR3 runs 16 residues. Germline CDR1 LNHDA, CDR2 SQIVND (reference sequence). The CDR3: CASSSWGTGLLEKLFF. CDR3 sequence (DNA): TGTGCCAGTTCCTCTTGGGGGACAGGGTTGTTGGAAAAACTGTTTTTT. The variable domain in full, completed from reference TRBV19 and TRBJ1-4, reads DGGITQSPKYLFRKEGQNVTLSCEQNLNHDAMYWYRQDPGQGLRLIYYSQIVNDFQKGDIAEGYSVSREKKESFPLTVTSAQKNPTAFYLCASSSWGTGLLEKLFFGSGTQLSVL.

The CDR3 DNA is TGTGCCAGCAGCCAAGCCCTTCAGGGAGGTAATGAAAAACTGTTTTTT. This encodes CASSQALQGGNEKLFF. The chain links TRBV4-2 to TRBJ1-4, with D possibly matching TRBD1 (5 bases). Between the trimmed V and J ends, which lost 1 base and 4 bases, there was a span of 13 bases. CDR1 is LGHNA and CDR2 is YNFKEQ in the germline V gene. The CDR3 is 16 residues long.

This clone was recorded a few times. This sequence joins TRBV20-1 and TRBJ2-5; unclear D gene. Deletions cut 0 bases from V and 7 bases from J, with 6 bases between. Per germline, CDR1 DFQATT and CDR2 SNEGSKA (reference sequence). The CDR3 is 11 residues long. The chain's CDR3 is CSARETGTQYF. The CDR3 coding sequence is TGCAGTGCTAGAGAAACCGGGACCCAGTACTTC.

The genes are TRBV4-2 and TRBJ2-5; tentative D call: TRBD2 (5 bases). The CDR3 has 15 amino acids. The V end lost 1 base, the J end lost 4 bases, and 13 bases lay between the germline ends. Germline-derived CDR1 and CDR2 are LGHNA and YNFKEQ. CDR3 sequence reads: CASSQALVMRETQYF. The CDR3 DNA reads TGTGCCAGCAGCCAAGCACTAGTAATGAGAGAGACCCAGTACTTC.

This clone occurred a few times. The V gene is TRBV2, the J gene TRBJ2-7, with 9 bases aligning to TRBD1. Looked up from germline, CDR1 is SNHLY and CDR2 is FYNNEI. Trimming cost V 3 bases and J 3 bases; bases outside gene matches: 3. This CDR3 is built from 14 residues. CDR3 sequence: CASSDQGQGYEQYF. CDR3 nucleotides: TGTGCCAGCAGTGATCAGGGACAGGGCTACGAGCAGTACTTC.

In this sample, this clone turned up once. This chain's CDR3 is CASSSGQGALYGYTF. As DNA, the CDR3 is TGTGCCAGCAGCTCTGGACAGGGGGCTTTATATGGCTACACCTTC. The chain uses TRBV7-2 and TRBJ1-2; 11 bases agree with TRBD1. Looked up from germline, CDR1 is SGHTA and CDR2 is FQGNSA. J gave up 5 bases and V 4 bases, and 6 bases lay outside the gene matches. This CDR3 comprises 15 residues.

This clone has only one observation. The chain couples TRBV7-2 to TRBJ2-3; possible D gene TRBD2, 6 bases. Germline V gene data show CDR1 as SGHTA and CDR2 as FQGNSA. This CDR3 spans 18 amino acids. Trimming stripped 2 bases from V and 0 bases from J, with 18 bases between. The CDR3 sequence is CASSLWDSGPASTDTQYF. The CDR3 coding sequence is TGTGCCAGCAGCTTATGGGATAGCGGTCCGGCTAGCACAGATACGCAGTATTTT.

This chain connects TRBV6-5 to TRBJ1-5; TRBD1 matches 9 bases. Per germline, CDR1 MNHEY and CDR2 SVGAGI. Unmatched junction bases numbered 10, after V lost 7 bases and J lost 6 bases. The CDR3 sequence is 15 residues long. CDR3 DNA: TGTGCCAGCAAGCTCGGACAGGGGAACGGTCAGCCCCAGCATTTT. This sequence encodes CASKLGQGNGQPQHF.

The J gene is TRBJ2-1, the V gene TRBV23-1, with 7 bases that match TRBD1. TRBV23-1 is treated as an ORF (open reading frame) with a function not yet certain. The length of the CDR3 is 15 residues. Trimming removed 0 bases from V and 5 bases from J; junction bases left unmatched: 4. DNA of the CDR3: TGCGCCAGCAGTCAATCGGACAGGCTCAACAATGAGCAGTTCTTC. This encodes CASSQSDRLNNEQFF.

CDR3 coding DNA: TGCGCCAGCGCGGGAGGGGAGAATGAGCAGTTCTTC. Translating gives CASAGGENEQFF. The chain links TRBV5-1 to TRBJ2-1; 9 nucleotides agree with TRBD2. CDR3 length: 12 amino acids. J was trimmed by 7 bases and V by 7 bases; bases with no gene match: 3. Germline V gene data show CDR1 as SGHRS and CDR2 as YFSETQ. The full variable domain, with the rest looked up from reference TRBV5-1 and TRBJ2-1, is KAGVTQTPRYLIKTRGQQVTLSCSPISGHRSVSWYQQTPGQGLQFLFEYFSETQRNKGNFPGRFSGRQFSNSRSEMNVSTLELGDSALYLCASAGGENEQFFGPGTRLTVL.

V gene TRBV15 combines with J gene TRBJ1-1; no definite D call. Germline V CDR1 and CDR2: LNHNV, YYDKDF (reference sequence). V lost 5 bases to trimming and J lost 1 base, with 14 bases between them. This CDR3 region has 15 residues. CDR3 residues: CATSGPRVGNTEAFF. The CDR3 coding sequence is TGTGCCACCAGCGGGCCGAGGGTGGGGAACACTGAAGCTTTCTTT.

V gene TRBV18 combines with J gene TRBJ1-1, with D tentatively TRBD1 (5 bases). This CDR3 spans 14 amino acids. V was cut by 2 bases and J by 1 base, with 8 bases left in between. CDR1 and CDR2 (germline): KGHSH, LQKENI. The CDR3 DNA sequence: TGTGCCAGCTCACCAGGGCAGGGGAACACTGAAGCTTTCTTT. Residues: CASSPGQGNTEAFF. Variable domain in full (rest from reference TRBV18 and TRBJ1-1): NAGVMQNPRHLVRRRGQEARLRCSPMKGHSHVYWYRQLPEEGLKFMVYLQKENIIDESGMPKERFSAEFPKEGPSILRIQQVVRGDSAAYFCASSPGQGNTEAFFGQGTRLTVV.

This clone was counted between two and nine times. This rearrangement joins TRBV7-2 to TRBJ1-3, with a weak D call TRBD1 (5 bases). This CDR3 is built from 16 residues. Trimming took off 2 bases at V and 3 bases at J, with 14 bases between the two ends. Germline-derived CDR1 and CDR2 are SGHTA and FQGNSA. DNA of the CDR3: TGTGCCAGCAGCTTAATGGAGGGGAAAAGTGGAAACACCATATATTTT. This encodes CASSLMEGKSGNTIYF.

This clone was observed a handful of times. The chain joins TRBV3-1 (or the pseudogene TRBV3-2) to TRBJ2-1; 8 bases line up with TRBD1. The V and J ends lost 4 bases and 6 bases, in that order; junction bases with no gene match: 8. CDR1 and CDR2 (germline): LGHDT, YNNKEL (reference sequence). The CDR3 has 15 residues. CDR3 residues: CASSLWQGAGNEQFF. CDR3 DNA: TGTGCCAGCAGCCTATGGCAGGGGGCAGGCAATGAGCAGTTCTTC.

The rearrangement links TRBV2 to TRBJ2-2; D is possibly TRBD1 (5 bases). V was cut by 6 bases and J by 0 bases, with 11 bases left in between. Germline V CDR1 and CDR2: SNHLY, FYNNEI. This CDR3 spans 15 amino acids. The CDR3 loop reads CASRAGISNTGELFF. The CDR3 region has the DNA TGTGCCAGCAGGGCAGGGATTTCGAACACCGGGGAGCTGTTTTTT.

V is TRBV6-5 and J is TRBJ2-1; tentatively, D is TRBD2 (5 bases). CDR1 is MNHEY and CDR2 is SVGAGI in the germline V gene. Trimming stripped 7 bases from V and 8 bases from J, with 12 bases between. The CDR3 totals 12 residues. The CDR3 protein is CASKAGGDEQFF. The CDR3 nucleotides read TGTGCCAGCAAGGCGGGTGGGGATGAGCAGTTCTTC.

The sample holds a few counts of this clone. The chain uses TRBV6-5 and TRBJ1-5; the match to TRBD1 covers 10 bases. CDR1 MNHEY and CDR2 SVGAGI come from the germline V gene. The CDR3 has 14 residues. V was pared by 2 bases and J by 7 bases, with 2 bases of the junction left unmatched. The CDR3 reads CASSYGTGAQPQHF. Here the CDR3 DNA reads TGTGCCAGCAGTTACGGGACAGGGGCACAGCCCCAGCATTTT.

The V gene is TRBV6-5, the J gene TRBJ2-7; 10 bases agree with TRBD1. V gave up 8 bases and J gave up 7 bases; unmatched junction bases: 11. This CDR3 has 14 amino acids. Germline V CDR1 and CDR2: MNHEY, SVGAGI. CDR3 sequence: CASERKGTGEEQYF. DNA for the CDR3: TGTGCCAGCGAAAGGAAGGGGACAGGGGAAGAGCAGTACTTC.

This chain joins TRBV3-1 (or the pseudogene TRBV3-2) and TRBJ1-6; no clear D gene. The germline V and J ends were trimmed by 4 bases and 9 bases, with 19 bases remaining between them. The CDR3 covers 16 residues. The germline gives CDR1 LGHDT, CDR2 YNNKEL (reference sequence). The CDR3 protein is CASSPGPGIAGSPLHF. The CDR3 nucleotides read TGTGCCAGCAGCCCCGGCCCAGGCATTGCCGGTTCACCCCTCCACTTT.

The rearrangement links TRBV6-1 to TRBJ2-7; D remains ambiguous. Trimming removed 3 bases at V and 2 bases at J, with 5 bases between. Germline V gene data show CDR1 as MNHNS and CDR2 as SASEGT. The CDR3 runs to 12 residues. The CDR3 nucleotides read TGTGCCAGCAGTGATATCGCCTACGAGCAGTACTTC. Its protein product is CASSDIAYEQYF.

This chain uses TRBV29-1 with TRBJ2-5, with 9 positions matching TRBD1. Germline CDR1 is SQVTM and CDR2 is ANQGSEA. The junction had 9 bases not matched to a gene; V was cut back by 7 bases and J by 6 bases. The CDR3 spans 13 residues. CDR3 DNA: TGCAGCGCCCCGGAGGGACAGGGCAAGACCCAGTACTTC. Its protein is CSAPEGQGKTQYF.

The chain links TRBV27 to TRBJ2-1; 8 nucleotides match TRBD2. The CDR3 sequence is 15 residues long. Germline assignment: CDR1 MNHEY and CDR2 SMNVEV (reference sequence). Trimming cost V 4 bases and J 2 bases; bases outside gene matches: 4. The chain's CDR3 is CASSWAGGAYNEQFF. The CDR3 coding sequence is TGTGCCAGCAGTTGGGCGGGGGGCGCCTACAATGAGCAGTTCTTC.